This is a list of T cell receptor beta chains from one sample in a study of regulatory T cells in long-lasting Graves disease. Each CDR3 protein is one row after TCRdb ran MiXCR on the multiplex PCR reads. The repertoire holds hundreds of thousands of distinct CDR3 sequences, with roughly 21% as singletons. This specimen was peripheral blood mononuclear cells (PBMCs), taken when the disease was refractory, from a patient treated with antithyroid drugs. All receptors derive from a female donor with Graves disease. CDR3s include the opening cysteine and the closing phenylalanine or tryptophan. A D gene is named only where the DNA matches it firmly. Only some rows state a clone size, as once, few, many or a class for expanded clones.

V gene	clone size	D gene	J gene	CDR3 DNA	CDR3 protein
TRBV25-1	once	TRBD1	TRBJ1-2	TGTGTCAGCAGTGAACAGGGGGCAGGTGGCTACACCTTC	CVSSEQGAGGYTF
TRBV28	many	.	TRBJ2-2	TGTGCCAGCAGTTGGTTGTACAGGGCGAACACCGGGGAGCTGTTTTTT	CASSWLYRANTGELFF
TRBV12-3/TRBV12-4	many	TRBD1	TRBJ1-2	TGTGCCAGCAGTCGGGACAGAGCTAACTATGGCTACACCTTC	CASSRDRANYGYTF
TRBV5-1	.	.	TRBJ2-5	TGCGCCAGCAGCTTGACAGAGAGGGAGACCCAGTACTTC	CASSLTERETQYF
TRBV15	once	.	TRBJ2-2	TGTGCCACCTGGAAGAGCGGGAACACCGGGGAGCTGTTTTTT	CATWKSGNTGELFF
TRBV27	.	.	TRBJ2-3	TGTGCCAGCAGTTTGACCGGTCTTAGCACAGATACGCAGTATTTT	CASSLTGLSTDTQYF
TRBV30	.	.	TRBJ1-1	TGTGCCTGGAGTCTCCCCCCAGCTGAAGCTTTCTTT	CAWSLPPAEAFF
TRBV7-2	.	.	TRBJ2-7	TGTGCCAGCAGCTTCATGGAGCTGGCCTACGAGCAGTACTTC	CASSFMELAYEQYF
TRBV29-1	.	TRBD2	TRBJ2-2	TGCAGCGTTGAATCCCCTAGCGGGAGGGAAAACACCGGGGAGCTGTTTTTT	CSVESPSGRENTGELFF
TRBV27	.	.	TRBJ1-6	TGTGCCAGCAGTTTATCTATTCCGGGGTTTTCACCCCTCCACTTT	CASSLSIPGFSPLHF
TRBV28	many	TRBD1	TRBJ1-4	TGTGCCAGCATCTTTAGGGACAGGGGAGGCGAAAAACTGTTTTTT	CASIFRDRGGEKLFF
TRBV7-8	many	.	TRBJ2-5	TGTGCCAGCAGCTTTTACGGTGGAGAGACCCAGTACTTC	CASSFYGGETQYF
TRBV6-5	many	.	TRBJ1-2	TGTGCCAGCAGTTCTCAGGGGCTAGCTAACTATGGCTACACCTTC	CASSSQGLANYGYTF
TRBV27	.	TRBD2	TRBJ2-1	TGTGCCAGCAGTTTATCCCCGGGGGGATACAATGAGCAGTTCTTC	CASSLSPGGYNEQFF
TRBV20-1	few	TRBD1	TRBJ1-2	TGCAGTGCTATAACAGGGGGCGGCTATGGCTACACCTTC	CSAITGGGYGYTF
TRBV28	many	TRBD1	TRBJ1-2	TGTGCCAGCACCCAACAGGGGAATGGCTACACCTTC	CASTQQGNGYTF
TRBV20-1	many	TRBD2	TRBJ2-5	TGCAGTGCTAGGCGCGGCGGAGGCGGGGGGTGGGAGACCCAGTACTTC	CSARRGGGGGWETQYF
TRBV19	.	.	TRBJ1-1	TGTGCCAGTTGGAGGGGGGACACTGAAGCTTTCTTT	CASWRGDTEAFF
TRBV5-1	many	.	TRBJ2-7	TGTGCCAGCAGTTTGGGCAGACCCTACGAGCAGTACTTC	CASSLGRPYEQYF
TRBV6-5	many	.	TRBJ2-7	TGTGCCAGCAGTTACAGAACGAGCGAGCAGTACTTC	CASSYRTSEQYF
TRBV7-2	many	.	TRBJ1-6	TGTGCCAGCAGCCTACGGACGAGAGGTCGATCACCCCTCCACTTT	CASSLRTRGRSPLHF
TRBV5-1	few	.	TRBJ1-1	TGCGCCAGCAGCTCCACGACGAACACTGAAGCTTTCTTT	CASSSTTNTEAFF
TRBV6-1	many	.	TRBJ2-2	TGTGCCAGCAGTGAAGGCTCAATCACCGGGGAGCTGTTTTTT	CASSEGSITGELFF
TRBV13	many	.	TRBJ2-7	TGTGCCAGTGCGGGCAGTTCCTACGAGCAGTACTTC	CASAGSSYEQYF
TRBV10-3	few	.	TRBJ1-4	TGTGCCATCAGTGAAGACGGATTCGGAGAAAAACTGTTTTTT	CAISEDGFGEKLFF
TRBV19	few	.	TRBJ2-5	TGTGCCAGTAGTATAGGCGCGCGGGGCATGAAAGAGACCCAGTACTTC	CASSIGARGMKETQYF
TRBV11-3	many	TRBD2	TRBJ2-4	TGTGCCAGCAGCTTAGGAACGGGAGGGCCCCTAGCCAAAAACATTCAGTACTTC	CASSLGTGGPLAKNIQYF
TRBV6-1	.	TRBD1	TRBJ1-1	TGTGCCAGCAGCGAAAAGATCAGGGGGCGTAACACTGAAGCTTTCTTT	CASSEKIRGRNTEAFF
TRBV27	.	TRBD1	TRBJ1-6	TGTGCCAGCAGTTTCGACAGGGAGAACTCACCCTTCCACTTT	CASSFDRENSPFHF
TRBV28	many	.	TRBJ2-7	TGTGCCAGCCAGACCCAGGGAACCTACGAGCAGTACTTC	CASQTQGTYEQYF
TRBV20-1	few	.	TRBJ2-5	TGCAGTGCTAGAGGTCCCGCTAGTATAATTTTAGAGACCCAGTACTTC	CSARGPASIILETQYF
TRBV7-2	.	TRBD1	TRBJ1-1	TGTGCCAGCAGTCCTAACAGGGGGTCGAACACTGAAGCTTTCTTT	CASSPNRGSNTEAFF
TRBV5-1	.	TRBD1	TRBJ2-2	TGCGCCAGCAGCACCGACAGGGATAACACCGGGGAGCTGTTTTTT	CASSTDRDNTGELFF
TRBV2	many	.	TRBJ2-7	TGTGCCAGCAGTGAAGGAGGGGGGACCTCCTACGAGCAGTACTTC	CASSEGGGTSYEQYF
TRBV15	few	TRBD1	TRBJ1-4	TGTGCCACCAGCAGCAGCCTGACAGGGGTCGCTAATGAAAAACTGTTTTTT	CATSSSLTGVANEKLFF
TRBV4-1	.	.	TRBJ1-1	TGCGCCAGCAGCCAAGGGTCAGGACACATGAACACTGAAGCTTTCTTT	CASSQGSGHMNTEAFF
TRBV15	.	.	TRBJ1-1	TGTGCCACCAGCAGAGATCAAGGGGTCAGGACTGAAGCTTTCTTT	CATSRDQGVRTEAFF
TRBV20-1	.	.	TRBJ1-2	TGCAGTGCTTTACAGGTCGGCTATGGCTACACCTTC	CSALQVGYGYTF
TRBV5-1	.	.	TRBJ1-3	TGCGCCAGCAGCGGCTGGGAACAGGGCCCTGGAAACACCATATATTTT	CASSGWEQGPGNTIYF
TRBV6-2/TRBV6-3	.	.	TRBJ2-7	TGTGCCAGCAGTTACACCACAGCCCAGGGGAACTACGAGCAGTACTTC	CASSYTTAQGNYEQYF
TRBV7-9	many	.	TRBJ1-1	TGTGCCAGCAGCCCCCGGGGGAGGGTGAACACTGAAGCTTTCTTT	CASSPRGRVNTEAFF
TRBV28	.	.	TRBJ2-3	TGTGCCAGCGGAAGAGCGGCAGATACGCAGTATTTT	CASGRAADTQYF
TRBV6-1	many	.	TRBJ1-2	TGTGCCAGCACAAACAGTCTATCCTATGGCTACACCTTC	CASTNSLSYGYTF
TRBV6-2/TRBV6-3	many	TRBD2	TRBJ2-4	TGTGCCAGCAGTTATGGAGGAGCGGGGAAAAACATTCAGTACTTC	CASSYGGAGKNIQYF
TRBV5-6	few	.	TRBJ2-2	TGTGCCAGCAGCTGGACCGGGACCCCGGAGCTGTTTTTT	CASSWTGTPELFF
TRBV28	many	TRBD2	TRBJ2-2	TGTGCCAGCAGCGCTCTGACTAGCGCGAACACCGGGGAGCTGTTTTTT	CASSALTSANTGELFF
TRBV20-1	.	TRBD2	TRBJ2-3	TGCAGTGTTAGGGCGGGGGGGCTGACAGATACGCAGTATTTT	CSVRAGGLTDTQYF
TRBV6-1	many	.	TRBJ1-2	TGTGCCAGCAGTACGACACCTAACTATGGCTACACCTTC	CASSTTPNYGYTF
TRBV25-1	once	TRBD1	TRBJ1-4	TGTGCCAGCAGTGAGACAGGGGGCGATAAGAGGGAAAAACTGTTTTTT	CASSETGGDKREKLFF
TRBV7-9	.	.	TRBJ1-4	TGTGCCAGCAGCGAACAGGGAGTGGGTGAAAAACTGTTTTTT	CASSEQGVGEKLFF
TRBV6-1	.	TRBD1	TRBJ2-2	TGTGCCAGCACCGGACAGGGTGCCGGGGAGCTGTTTTTT	CASTGQGAGELFF
TRBV27	many	.	TRBJ1-5	TGTGCCAGCAGCTCGAATAGCAATCAGCCCCAGCATTTT	CASSSNSNQPQHF
TRBV11-3	.	.	TRBJ2-1	TGTGCCAGCAGCTTAGAAGGCAGGACGCCATACAATGAGCAGTTCTTC	CASSLEGRTPYNEQFF
TRBV19	few	.	TRBJ1-5	TGTGCCAGTAGTATAGATCGGTATGACCAGGGCGGTAATCAGCCCCAGCATTTT	CASSIDRYDQGGNQPQHF
TRBV27	few	.	TRBJ2-7	TGTGCCAGCAGTAGAACTTCCGGGCCCTACTACGAGCAGTACTTC	CASSRTSGPYYEQYF
TRBV2	many	.	TRBJ2-7	TGTGCCAGCCACCGGGACAAGTCCTCCTACGAGCAGTACTTC	CASHRDKSSYEQYF
TRBV5-6	.	TRBD1	TRBJ1-2	TGTGCCAGCAGCAGGGACAGGGTCTTTAACTATGGCTACACCTTC	CASSRDRVFNYGYTF
TRBV13	few	.	TRBJ1-1	TGTGCCAGCAGCCCTCTTCAGGGGTCACCGCCCGCTGAAGCTTTCTTT	CASSPLQGSPPAEAFF